This T cell receptor (beta chain) was sequenced during a study of shared clonotypes between healthy human individuals. Study in general: Per donor, CD8 memory used one plate, CD8 naive used two, CD4 memory used three and CD4 naive used three. Study results and limitations: Non-shared clonotypes displayed generation probabilities falling below those of clonotypes present in all four donors.

Naive CD8 populations comprised CD45RO-negative cells positively selected for CCR7, excluding terminally differentiated effector memory CD45RA+ cells. Healthy adults negative for HIV, lacking recent acute infections or vaccinations, served as donors. An even split of each subset's genomic DNA across several immunoSEQ plates was performed. Libraries were prepared by immunoSEQ multiplex PCR; TCRdb keeps only in-frame clonotypes and omits some of them. The sample lists roughly 2.1 million clones, more than 85% occurring once. This clone showed up just once. Its specificity is unknown. The CDR3 sequence is 14 residues long. Trimming pared 3 bases from V and 5 bases from J, leaving 10 bases between. Germline values: CDR1 MDHEN, CDR2 SYDVKM.

The J gene is TRBJ2-2, the V gene TRBV28, with D possibly TRBD1 on 5 matching bases. The receptor comes from a man aged 18 to 30 in good health. Some clones in this sample may be carry-over from other donors' samples. The sequencing sample was made of naive CD8+ T cells from PBMCs. CDR3 sequence: CASSFGPGTGELFF. The CDR3 DNA follows: TGTGCCAGCAGTTTCGGACCAGGGACCGGGGAGCTGTTTTTT. Drawing the rest from reference TRBV28 and TRBJ2-2, the complete variable domain is DVKVTQSSRYLVKRTGEKVFLECVQDMDHENMFWYRQDPGLGLRLIYFSYDVKMKEKGDIPEGYSVSREKKERFSLILESASTNQTSMYLCASSFGPGTGELFFGEGSRLTVL.